The next 17 T cell receptor beta chains were all read from a single sample in a study of T cell changes during pregnancy in multiple sclerosis. Clones were sequenced by immunoSEQ multiplex PCR, and TCRdb holds only the in-frame ones, with some missing. The sample gives roughly 100,000 clones, roughly 89% of which show up once; 1.5% to 2% is in the top ten. This material consisted of peripheral blood, taken after pregnancy. The receptors were gathered from a female donor in good health, enrolled as a control in a pregnancy study.

The table lists this clone with a count of one. This sequence joins TRBV6-6 and TRBJ2-7; perhaps TRBD2 as D (6 bases). The CDR3 is 14 residues long. Germline CDR1 reads MNHNY; CDR2 reads SVGAGI (reference sequence). V was shortened by 6 bases and J by 7 bases, with 19 bases between the two germline ends. The CDR3 region has the DNA TGTGCCAGCAGGCCTCGGGGAGGAAGTTGGGAGCAGTACTTC. It specifies CASRPRGGSWEQYF.

This clone was seen more than once but under ten times. This chain uses TRBV4-1 with TRBJ1-5, with D possibly matching TRBD1 (5 bases). V lost 3 bases and J 10 bases, leaving 22 bases between the germline ends. This CDR3 region has 16 residues. CDR1 MGHRA and CDR2 YSYEKL come from the germline V gene. The CDR3 sequence: CASSQEGGRTRDPQHF. CDR3 in DNA: TGCGCCAGCAGCCAGGAGGGAGGGAGAACCCGGGACCCCCAGCATTTT.

This clone was seen only once. V usage is TRBV27 and J usage is TRBJ1-3; unclear D gene. V shed 7 bases and J shed 4 bases, with 11 bases lying between them. Germline V gives CDR1 MNHEY, CDR2 SMNVEV (reference sequence). The CDR3 covers 13 residues. CDR3: CASIGGSGNTIYF. As DNA, the CDR3 is TGTGCCAGCATTGGAGGGTCCGGAAACACCATATATTTT.

This CDR3 is CASSQGMGDSRNYGYTF. The CDR3 region has the DNA TGCGCCAGCAGCCAAGGAATGGGGGACAGTCGTAACTATGGCTACACCTTC. The rearrangement joins TRBV4-1 to TRBJ1-2; 7 bases line up with TRBD1. This CDR3 is 17 amino acids long. The V gene's germline CDR1 is MGHRA and CDR2 YSYEKL. V dropped 1 base and J dropped 1; count of bases not matched to a gene: 9.

The chain combines TRBV27 with TRBJ1-5; TRBD1 aligns across 9 bases. The CDR3 spans 16 residues. V lost 4 bases and J lost 5; bases outside the gene matches: 9. CDR1 and CDR2 from the germline V gene are MNHEY and SMNVEV (reference sequence). In nucleotides, the CDR3 is TGTGCCAGCAGTTCCCGACAGGGGGGACGGGATCAGCCCCAGCATTTT. Residues: CASSSRQGGRDQPQHF.

The chain joins TRBV7-9 to TRBJ2-1; D remains ambiguous. The CDR3 is made up of 10 amino acids. Germline V gives CDR1 SEHNR, CDR2 FQNEAQ (reference sequence). The germline V and J ends were trimmed by 1 base and 13 bases, with 5 bases remaining between them. The CDR3 loop reads CASSLDSQFF. CDR3 sequence (DNA): TGTGCCAGCAGCTTAGACAGTCAGTTCTTC.

The chain recombines TRBV7-2 with TRBJ1-4, with D uncertain. Trimming stripped 0 bases from V and 5 bases from J, with 10 bases between. The CDR3 runs 15 residues. CDR1 is SGHTA and CDR2 is FQGNSA in the germline V gene. CDR3 coding DNA: TGTGCCAGCAGCTTAGCGATGTCCACAAATGAAAAACTGTTTTTT. Translation gives CASSLAMSTNEKLFF. The full variable domain, rest sourced from reference TRBV7-2 and TRBJ1-4, is GAGVSQSPSNKVTEKGKDVELRCDPISGHTALYWYRQSLGQGLEFLIYFQGNSAPDKSGLPSDRFSAERTGGSVSTLTIQRTQQEDSAVYLCASSLAMSTNEKLFFGSGTQLSVL.

The table lists this clone with a count of one. The genes are TRBV9 and TRBJ2-2; D is perhaps TRBD2 (5 bases). Germline CDR1 and CDR2: SGDLS and YYNGEE. CDR3 length: 16 amino acids. The V end lost 5 bases, the J end lost 8 bases, and 22 bases lay between the germline ends. CDR3 coding DNA: TGTGCCAGCAGTGCCGGACCCGCCGGGAATATGGGGGAGCTGTTTTTT. This encodes CASSAGPAGNMGELFF. Filled out from reference TRBV9 and TRBJ2-2, the complete variable domain reads DSGVTQTPKHLITATGQRVTLRCSPRSGDLSVYWYQQSLDQGLQFLIQYYNGEERAKGNILERFSAQQFPDLHSELNLSSLELGDSALYFCASSAGPAGNMGELFFGEGSRLTVL.

This chain uses TRBV29-1 with TRBJ1-1, with unresolved D. The length of the CDR3 is 13 residues. V was shortened by 3 bases and J by 6 bases, with 14 bases between the two germline ends. Germline-derived CDR1 and CDR2 are SQVTM and ANQGSEA. CDR3 protein: CSVESVGGPEAFF. The CDR3 coding sequence is TGCAGCGTTGAGAGCGTCGGAGGGCCTGAAGCTTTCTTT.

V usage is TRBV4-2 and J usage is TRBJ1-6, with a weak D call TRBD1 (5 bases). The V and J ends lost 4 bases and 7 bases respectively, with 20 bases between them. The CDR3 sequence is 17 residues long. Germline loops: CDR1 LGHNA, CDR2 YNFKEQ. CDR3 protein: CASSPKDRGRRNSPLHF. DNA for the CDR3: TGTGCCAGCAGCCCTAAAGATAGGGGCAGGAGAAATTCACCCCTCCACTTT.

This rearrangement joins TRBV7-2 to TRBJ2-7; weak D call: TRBD1 (5 bases). Trimming took off 3 bases at V and 3 bases at J, with 9 bases between the two ends. Germline CDR1 and CDR2: SGHTA and FQGNSA. This CDR3 is built from 13 residues. DNA for the CDR3: TGTGCCAGCAGCTTGGGGCAATACTACGAGCAGTACTTC. Translating it yields CASSLGQYYEQYF.

This clone was observed once. V and J are TRBV15 and TRBJ1-5; D gene unclear. With 6 bases removed from V and 1 base from J, the gap between germline ends came to 4 bases. Per germline, CDR1 LNHNV and CDR2 YYDKDF (reference sequence). The CDR3 is made up of 12 amino acids. The DNA of the CDR3 is TGTGCCACCAGTCGGAGCAATCAGCCCCAGCATTTT. Translating it yields CATSRSNQPQHF.

This chain connects TRBV14 to TRBJ2-5; D might be TRBD2 (5 bases). Per germline, CDR1 SGHDN and CDR2 FVKESK. The CDR3 sequence is 16 residues long. The V end was cut by 0 bases, the J end by 6 bases, with 17 bases between. CDR3 coding DNA: TGTGCCAGCAGCCAAGAATCCGGGCTAGCTTGGCAGACCCAGTACTTC. This encodes CASSQESGLAWQTQYF. The full variable domain, in which reference TRBV14 and TRBJ2-5 provide the parts outside the CDR3, is EAGVTQFPSHSVIEKGQTVTLRCDPISGHDNLYWYRRVMGKEIKFLLHFVKESKQDESGMPNNRFLAERTGGTYSTLKVQPAELEDSGVYFCASSQESGLAWQTQYFGPGTRLLVL.

The genes are TRBV7-3 and TRBJ2-3, with a weak D call TRBD2 (5 bases). This CDR3 comprises 14 residues. From germline, CDR1 is SGHTA and CDR2 FQGTGA. V lost 2 bases and J lost 3, with 9 bases in between. CDR3 protein: CASSLERLTDTQYF. CDR3 in DNA: TGTGCCAGCAGCTTAGAGCGGCTAACAGATACGCAGTATTTT. The variable domain in full, completed from reference TRBV7-3 and TRBJ2-3, reads GAGVSQTPSNKVTEKGKYVELRCDPISGHTALYWYRQSLGQGPEFLIYFQGTGAADDSGLPNDRFFAVRPEGSVSTLKIQRTERGDSAVYLCASSLERLTDTQYFGPGTRLTVL.

J is TRBJ2-3 and V is TRBV21-1; the DNA was not compared with TRBD2, the D call given in the table. TRBV21-1 is a known pseudogene. The CDR3 runs to 17 residues. CDR3 sequence (DNA): TGTGCCAGCAGCAAAGCGCCTAGCGGGGGGGCTATAGATACGCAGTATTTT. Its protein product is CASSKAPSGGAIDTQYF.

As concerns this clone: Other DNA sequences in the same sample also yield this CDR3. This rearrangement joins TRBV7-3 to TRBJ2-1; weak D call: TRBD2 (5 bases). CDR1 is SGHTA and CDR2 is FQGTGA in the germline V gene. Trimming removed 6 bases from V and 0 bases from J, with 12 bases in between. This CDR3 comprises 15 residues. CDR3 sequence: CASSLSGGSYNEQFF. In DNA, the CDR3 is TGTGCCAGCAGTCTCAGCGGCGGCTCCTACAATGAGCAGTTCTTC.

The V gene is TRBV18, the J gene TRBJ2-5, with TRBD1 matching over 7 bases. The CDR3 has 16 residues. Unmatched junction bases numbered 15, after V lost 6 bases and J lost 5 bases. CDR1 and CDR2 (germline): KGHSH, LQKENI. The CDR3 DNA reads as TGTGCCAGCTCTCGGGCGACAGGGAAAGGTACGGAGACCCAGTACTTC. Its translation is CASSRATGKGTETQYF.